The source of this T cell receptor beta chain is a study of blood T cell repertoires in COVID-19. Overall study: Some COVID-19 samples were acute and others convalescent; all came from the United States, Italy and Spain.

Followed longitudinally, the Seattle patients had been enrolled during active infection. The CDR3 has 13 amino acids. With V trimmed by 5 bases and J by 4 bases, 3 bases remained unmatched. Germline values: CDR1 WSHSY, CDR2 SAAADI. TCRdb's copy holds only in-frame clones and misses some; the assay was immunoSEQ multiplex PCR. The sample records roughly 200,000 clones, 75% to 85% being singletons. Sequencing input: peripheral blood. This chain links TRBV10-2 with TRBJ1-1; 8 bases fit TRBD1. This receptor was taken from a woman aged 40 to 50 with COVID-19, enrolled during active disease. CDR3 nucleotides: TGCGCCAGCAGTAACCAGGGGGCCACTGAAGCTTTCTTT. Its protein is CASSNQGATEAFF.